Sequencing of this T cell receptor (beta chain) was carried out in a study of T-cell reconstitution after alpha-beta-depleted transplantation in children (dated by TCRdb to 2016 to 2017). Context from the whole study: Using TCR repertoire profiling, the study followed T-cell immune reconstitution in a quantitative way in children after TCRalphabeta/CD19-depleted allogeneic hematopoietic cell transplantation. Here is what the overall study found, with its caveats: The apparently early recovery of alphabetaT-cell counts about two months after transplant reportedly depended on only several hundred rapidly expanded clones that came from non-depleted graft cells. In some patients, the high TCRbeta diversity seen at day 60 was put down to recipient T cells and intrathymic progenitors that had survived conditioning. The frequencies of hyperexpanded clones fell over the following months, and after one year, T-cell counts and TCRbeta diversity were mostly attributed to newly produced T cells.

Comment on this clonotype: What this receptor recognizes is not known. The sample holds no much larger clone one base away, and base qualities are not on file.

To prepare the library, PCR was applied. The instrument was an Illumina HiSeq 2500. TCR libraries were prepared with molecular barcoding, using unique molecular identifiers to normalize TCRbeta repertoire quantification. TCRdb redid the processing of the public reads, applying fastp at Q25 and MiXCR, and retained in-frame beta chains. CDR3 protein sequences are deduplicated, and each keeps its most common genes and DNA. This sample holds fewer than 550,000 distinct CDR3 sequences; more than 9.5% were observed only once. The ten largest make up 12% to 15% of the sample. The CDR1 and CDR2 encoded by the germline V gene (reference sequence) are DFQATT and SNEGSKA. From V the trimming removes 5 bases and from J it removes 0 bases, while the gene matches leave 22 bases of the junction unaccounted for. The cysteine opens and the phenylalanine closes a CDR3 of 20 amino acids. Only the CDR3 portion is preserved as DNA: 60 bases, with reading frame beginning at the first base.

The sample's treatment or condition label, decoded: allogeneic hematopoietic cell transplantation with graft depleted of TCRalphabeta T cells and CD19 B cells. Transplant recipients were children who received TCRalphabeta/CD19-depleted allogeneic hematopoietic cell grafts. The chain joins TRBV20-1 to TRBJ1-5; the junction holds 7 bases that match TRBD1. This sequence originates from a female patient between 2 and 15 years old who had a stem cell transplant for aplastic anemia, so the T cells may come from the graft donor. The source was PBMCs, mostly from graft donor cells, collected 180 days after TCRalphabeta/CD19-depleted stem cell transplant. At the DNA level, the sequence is TGCAGTGCTGGGGCAGGCTTGACAGGGAGAAAAGGATATAGCAATCAGCCCCAGCATTTT. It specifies CSAGAGLTGRKGYSNQPQHF.